Shown below are 9 T cell receptor beta chains from a single sample sequenced in a study of T cell changes during pregnancy in multiple sclerosis. Generated by immunoSEQ multiplex PCR, the TCRdb table keeps only in-frame clones and is missing some. The repertoire holds approximately 59,000 clones, with 91% as singletons. The sequencing here drew on peripheral blood, taken in the third trimester of pregnancy. All receptors come from a female donor in good health, enrolled as a control in a pregnancy study.

This chain uses TRBV6-1 with TRBJ2-1; 9 bases are shared with TRBD2. Trimming removed 8 bases from V and 6 bases from J; junction bases left unmatched: 11. The CDR3 runs to 15 residues. CDR1 is MNHNS, CDR2 SASEGT, per germline. The CDR3 here is CASALKRGEVNEQFF. CDR3 bases: TGTGCCAGCGCCTTAAAGCGGGGGGAGGTCAATGAGCAGTTCTTC.

This clone showed up just a few times. The chain combines TRBV4-2 with TRBJ1-1; a weak D match, TRBD1 (5 bases). CDR3 length equals 14 residues. The V and J ends lost 2 bases and 0 bases respectively, with 7 bases between them. Germline-derived CDR1 and CDR2 are LGHNA and YNFKEQ. CDR3 sequence: CASSQTGMNTEAFF. The DNA of the CDR3 is TGTGCCAGCAGCCAAACAGGTATGAACACTGAAGCTTTCTTT.

The chain is built from TRBV2 and TRBJ2-3, with 11 positions matching TRBD2. This CDR3 comprises 15 residues. Germline lookup yields CDR1 SNHLY and CDR2 FYNNEI. V dropped 10 bases and J dropped 1; count of bases not matched to a gene: 7. CDR3: CATTQGLAGTDTQYF. The CDR3 nucleotides are TGTGCCACCACCCAGGGACTAGCGGGCACAGATACGCAGTATTTT.

The count of this clone is one. Other nucleotide sequences from this sample produce the same CDR3. The V call is TRBV27, the J call TRBJ2-7; 8 bases line up with TRBD1. Germline trimming cut 5 bases from V and 2 bases from J; bases unmatched to any gene: 5. This CDR3 region has 14 residues. Germline V gene lookup returns CDR1 MNHEY and CDR2 SMNVEV (reference sequence). The CDR3 sequence is CASSTRTGPYEQYF. CDR3 sequence (DNA): TGTGCCAGCAGTACGCGGACAGGGCCCTACGAGCAGTACTTC.

The rearrangement links TRBV19 to TRBJ2-3, with 7 bases fitting TRBD1. Germline V gives CDR1 LNHDA, CDR2 SQIVND (reference sequence). Trimming took 4 bases from V and 4 from J; bases not matched to a gene: 2. The CDR3 length is 13 residues. CDR3 sequence reads: CASSKGTADTQYF. The CDR3, as DNA: TGTGCCAGTAGTAAAGGGACAGCAGATACGCAGTATTTT.

Only one count was recorded for this clone. This CDR3 reads CASTSGMSGYTF. The CDR3 coding sequence is TGTGCCAGCACCTCAGGGATGTCTGGCTACACCTTC. The rearrangement joins TRBV7-9 to TRBJ1-2; D may be TRBD1 (5 bases). The CDR3 runs to 12 residues. The germline V gene has CDR1 SEHNR and CDR2 FQNEAQ (reference sequence). Trimming took off 7 bases at V and 7 bases at J, with 13 bases between the two ends.

The genes are TRBV30 and TRBJ1-1; perhaps TRBD1 as D (5 bases). The CDR3 has 14 amino acids. V dropped 7 bases and J dropped 4 bases, with 19 bases sitting between them. CDR1 and CDR2 from the germline V gene are GTSNPN and SVGIG (reference sequence). The CDR3 DNA reads TGTGCCTTTTTATCAGGTGGACATTTCACTGAAGCTTTCTTT. Protein sequence: CAFLSGGHFTEAFF.

This chain joins TRBV21-1 and TRBJ1-1; the listed D gene, TRBD1, was not tested against the DNA. TRBV21-1 is designated a pseudogene. The CDR3 loop spans 17 amino acids. The CDR3: CASSTGDRPTMNTEAFF. The CDR3 nucleotides are TGTGCCAGCAGCACGGGGGACAGACCAACCATGAACACTGAAGCTTTCTTT.

V gene TRBV28 combines with J gene TRBJ1-1; TRBD1 aligns across 8 bases. The CDR3 sequence is 15 residues long. The V gene end was trimmed by 5 bases and the J gene end by 1 base; junction bases not matched to a gene: 6. Germline V lookup: CDR1 MDHEN, CDR2 SYDVKM. The CDR3 is CASSPRTGTNTEAFF. The CDR3 DNA follows: TGTGCCAGCAGTCCTCGGACAGGGACGAACACTGAAGCTTTCTTT.